The entry below gives a single TCR beta chain sequence along with its context. Its antigen remains unidentified. The data originate from a study of human T cells and chemical hapten exposure. Background on the study: Sensitization employed 2% DPC on about 2 cm by about 2 cm of upper inner arm skin. Whole-study findings and limits: No change in TCRs above 1 in 1000 frequency was produced by DPC sensitization.

Specified time point: pre-sensitization, week 0. Treatment of the sample: therapeutic diphenylcyclopropenone sensitization with weekly scalp DPC. V was clipped by 5 bases and J by 0 bases, with 14 bases between them. This CDR3 has 16 residues. CDR1 is SGHTA and CDR2 is FQGNSA in the germline V gene. MiXCR, applied by TCRdb to the RACE reads, yields one record per CDR3 protein. The sample lists roughly 51,000 distinct CDR3 sequences, roughly a tenth occurring once. The sample consisted of whole blood, taken in connection with sensitization to the hapten diphenylcyclopropenone (DPC). The V and J genes are TRBV7-2 and TRBJ1-3; TRBD1 is a possible D gene (5 bases). The origin of this receptor is a man aged 40-49 years with alopecia areata. Some clones in this sample may be carry-over from other donors' samples. In DNA, the CDR3 is TGTGCCAGCAGCGCCCAGGGCCAGAGCTCTGGAAACACCATATATTTT. Encoded protein: CASSAQGQSSGNTIYF.